This paragraph reports one T cell receptor beta chain. This CDR3 has 15 residues. Trimming cost V 0 bases and J 3 bases, with 10 bases left between them. Germline-derived CDR1 and CDR2 are SGHKS and YYEKEE (reference sequence). The source of the sample is a study of technical replicates of blood from a handful of donors. Method: immunoSEQ multiplex PCR; TCRdb's copy keeps in-frame clones and lacks some. The sample holds 85,000 to 100,000 clones, approximately 94% seen once. This chain connects TRBV5-5 to TRBJ1-5; possible D gene TRBD1, 5 bases. The receptor was isolated from a human donor in good health. Source material: T cells isolated from PBMCs. CDR3 amino acids: CASSLVGEDNQPQHF. The CDR3 DNA is TGTGCCAGCAGCTTGGTAGGGGAAGACAATCAGCCCCAGCATTTT.